A single sample is the source of the 12 T cell receptor beta chains below, sequenced in a study of T-cell memory formation after mild COVID-19. TCRdb re-called the 5' RACE reads with MiXCR, one entry per CDR3 protein. The sample consists of approximately 300,000 distinct CDR3 sequences, approximately 19% of them appearing once. Sequenced input: PBMCs or a T cell subset sorted from them (not recorded which). The receptors were gathered from a young man who had mild COVID-19 (a few samples of this study predate the infection). Cell type and time point are not known.

The sample holds a few counts of this clonotype. The V call is TRBV7-8, the J call TRBJ2-3; D unclear. Germline V lookup: CDR1 SGHVS, CDR2 FQNEAQ. The CDR3 is made up of 13 amino acids. V was pared by 5 bases and J by 6 bases, with 12 bases between. CDR3 protein: CASSQERRDTQYF. CDR3 DNA: TGTGCCAGCAGCCAGGAGCGACGGGATACGCAGTATTTT.

The chain has TRBV4-1 and TRBJ2-7; perhaps D is TRBD1 or TRBD2 (5 bases each). V was trimmed by 4 bases and J by 3 bases, leaving 13 bases between them. The CDR3 covers 14 residues. Germline V gene data show CDR1 as MGHRA and CDR2 as YSYEKL. The CDR3 coding sequence is TGCGCCAGCAGCCCCCGGGACGGTTACTACGAGCAGTACTTC. This codes for CASSPRDGYYEQYF.

J is TRBJ1-4 and V is TRBV5-1; the D is unclear. Germline V gene sequence: CDR1 SGHRS, CDR2 YFSETQ. The germline V and J ends were trimmed by 5 bases and 3 bases, with 14 bases remaining between them. The CDR3 has 15 amino acids. CDR3 protein: CASSFQAGSNEKLFF. In DNA form, the CDR3 reads TGCGCCAGCAGTTTCCAAGCGGGCTCTAATGAAAAACTGTTTTTT.

The rearrangement uses TRBV19 and TRBJ2-1; D not resolved. In germline, CDR1 is LNHDA, CDR2 SQIVND (reference sequence). CDR3 size: 13 residues. V was clipped by 1 base and J by 9 bases, with 10 bases between them. The CDR3 DNA is TGTGCCAGTAGTATAGTCTCGGGTAGTGAGCAGTTCTTC. It yields the protein CASSIVSGSEQFF.

This clonotype was seen a handful of times. CDR3 residues: CASSLSGTAGNTIYF. The CDR3 DNA sequence: TGTGCCAGCAGCCTCTCCGGGACAGCTGGAAACACCATATATTTT. This rearrangement joins TRBV7-2 to TRBJ1-3, with 7 bases matching TRBD1. The V gene end was trimmed by 5 bases and the J gene end by 2 bases; junction bases not matched to a gene: 6. Germline values: CDR1 SGHTA, CDR2 FQGNSA. The CDR3 is 15 residues long.

This clonotype was seen more than once but under ten times. The chain uses TRBV2 and TRBJ2-4, with D unclear. CDR1 is SNHLY, CDR2 FYNNEI, per germline. With 4 bases removed from V and 5 bases from J, the gap between germline ends came to 12 bases. The CDR3 sequence is 14 residues long. The CDR3 bases are TGTGCCAGCAGTGTTGCTCCCTCTGAAAACATTCAGTACTTC. It encodes CASSVAPSENIQYF.

There are a few counts of this clonotype. This chain links TRBV20-1 with TRBJ2-5, with D uncertain. V lost 0 bases, J lost 5 bases, and 16 bases lay in between. Per the germline V gene, CDR1 is DFQATT and CDR2 is SNEGSKA (reference sequence). This CDR3 is built from 15 residues. CDR3 residues: CSARDEVNRAETQYF. The CDR3 DNA is TGCAGTGCTAGAGATGAGGTCAACCGTGCGGAGACCCAGTACTTC.

This clonotype was seen a handful of times. The chain couples TRBV7-2 to TRBJ1-4; D call uncertain. Trimming shortened V by 3 bases and J by 3 bases, and 14 bases separated the two germline ends. The CDR3 covers 16 residues. The V gene's germline CDR1 is SGHTA and CDR2 FQGNSA. DNA of the CDR3: TGTGCCAGCAGCTTGGGCGGGAGGACGGCTAATGAAAAACTGTTTTTT. This gives the protein CASSLGGRTANEKLFF.

This chain connects TRBV2 to TRBJ1-1, with TRBD1 matching 9 bases. Germline V gene data show CDR1 as SNHLY and CDR2 as FYNNEI. CDR3 length: 13 amino acids. After removal of 7 bases from V and 11 bases from J, the junction contained 11 bases not matched to a gene. The CDR3 coding sequence is TGTGCCAGCACCAGCCGGGACAGGGTGAGGGCTTTCTTT. This translates into CASTSRDRVRAFF.

This chain connects TRBV11-2 to TRBJ2-7; TRBD2 matches 9 bases. The CDR3 runs 14 residues. The germline CDR1 and CDR2 sequences are SGHAT and FQNNGV. J was trimmed by 7 bases and V by 7 bases; bases with no gene match: 11. CDR3 region: CASTRGLAIGEQYV. The DNA of the CDR3 is TGTGCCAGCACCCGAGGACTAGCGATTGGGGAGCAGTACGTC.

This clonotype was picked up a small number of times. V gene TRBV6-5 combines with J gene TRBJ1-1, with D possibly TRBD1 on 6 matching bases. Germline CDR1 MNHEY, CDR2 SVGAGI. The V end was cut by 8 bases, the J end by 0 bases, with 16 bases between. The CDR3 consists of 15 residues. The CDR3 loop reads CASGTGGGMNTEAFF. The CDR3 DNA follows: TGTGCCAGCGGGACGGGGGGCGGGATGAACACTGAAGCTTTCTTT.

This clonotype was picked up a small number of times. V gene TRBV2 combines with J gene TRBJ1-6; 7 positions agree with TRBD1. CDR3 length equals 15 residues. CDR1 is SNHLY and CDR2 is FYNNEI in the germline V gene. V lost 3 bases to trimming and J lost 9 bases; unmatched junction nucleotides: 8. CDR3 loop: CASSELGTEGSPLHF. The CDR3 DNA follows: TGTGCCAGCAGTGAGTTGGGGACAGAGGGTTCACCCCTCCACTTT. The full variable domain, in which reference TRBV2 and TRBJ1-6 provide the parts outside the CDR3, is EPEVTQTPSHQVTQMGQEVILRCVPISNHLYFYWYRQILGQKVEFLVSFYNNEISEKSEIFDDQFSVERPDGSNFTLKIRSTKLEDSAMYFCASSELGTEGSPLHFGNGTRLTVT.